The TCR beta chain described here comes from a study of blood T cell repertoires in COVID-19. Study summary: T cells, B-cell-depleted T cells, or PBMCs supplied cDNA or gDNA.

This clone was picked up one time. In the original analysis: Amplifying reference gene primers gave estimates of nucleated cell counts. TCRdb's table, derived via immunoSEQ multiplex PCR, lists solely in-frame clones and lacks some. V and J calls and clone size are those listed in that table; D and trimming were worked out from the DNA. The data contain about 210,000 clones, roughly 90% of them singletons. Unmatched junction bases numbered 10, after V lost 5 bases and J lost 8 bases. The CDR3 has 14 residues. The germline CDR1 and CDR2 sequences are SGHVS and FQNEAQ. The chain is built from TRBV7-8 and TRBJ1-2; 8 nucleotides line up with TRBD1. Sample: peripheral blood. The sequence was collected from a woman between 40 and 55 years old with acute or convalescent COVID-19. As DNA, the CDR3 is TGTGCCAGCAGCCTACTCCTGACAGGGGAAGGCTACACCTTC. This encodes CASSLLLTGEGYTF. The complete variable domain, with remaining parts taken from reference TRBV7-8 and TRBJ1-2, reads GAGVSQSPRYKVAKRGQDVALRCDPISGHVSLFWYQQALGQGPEFLTYFQNEAQLDKSGLPSDRFFAERPEGSVSTLKIQRTQQEDSAVYLCASSLLLTGEGYTFGSGTRLTVV.